The 20 T cell receptor beta chains below were found in one sample sequenced in a study of regulatory T cells in long-lasting Graves disease. Time point described: newly diagnosed GD, antithyroid drugs for less than 3 months. PBMC-extracted RNA yielded the TCR library. Arm-PCR with iRepertoire HTBI primers amplified the CDR3 regions for these TCR beta libraries. From the multiplex PCR reads, TCRdb called clonotypes with MiXCR, one entry per CDR3 protein. The data hold about 200,000 distinct CDR3 sequences, with around 20% observed a single time. This specimen was peripheral blood mononuclear cells (PBMCs), taken at new diagnosis, from a patient treated with antithyroid drugs. The receptors here all came from a female donor with Graves disease.

The table lists this clonotype with many counts. The J gene is TRBJ1-1, the V gene TRBV28; tentative D call: TRBD1 (5 bases). The CDR3 extends over 15 amino acids. The V end was cut by 6 bases, the J end by 4 bases, with 18 bases between. Germline loops: CDR1 MDHEN, CDR2 SYDVKM. The CDR3: CASSNTGHWGTEAFF. As DNA, the CDR3 is TGTGCCAGCAGCAATACAGGACATTGGGGCACTGAAGCTTTCTTT.

The genes are TRBV2 and TRBJ2-1; D remains ambiguous. With 11 bases removed from V and 1 base from J, the gap between germline ends came to 9 bases. Germline lookup yields CDR1 SNHLY and CDR2 FYNNEI. The CDR3 runs to 12 residues. CDR3 sequence (DNA): TGTGCCGTAATATTATCCTACAATGAGCAGTTCTTC. Its translation is CAVILSYNEQFF.

The chain links TRBV11-2 to TRBJ2-7; D might be TRBD1 or TRBD2, each matching 6 bases. The germline V gene has CDR1 SGHAT and CDR2 FQNNGV. The CDR3 totals 14 residues. The V end was cut by 4 bases, the J end by 4 bases, with 14 bases between. The CDR3, as DNA: TGTGCCAGCAGCTCGGGGGCAGGTGGTTACGAGCAGTACGTC. Protein: CASSSGAGGYEQYV.

Ten or more counts support this clonotype. V and J are TRBV6-5 and TRBJ1-1; D call uncertain. V lost 6 bases to trimming and J lost 6 bases, with 14 bases between them. Germline V gene data show CDR1 as MNHEY and CDR2 as SVGAGI. The CDR3 totals 13 residues. CDR3 sequence: CASSYDGDSEAFF. CDR3 DNA: TGTGCCAGCAGCTACGATGGGGATTCTGAAGCTTTCTTT.

This clonotype was observed many times. This sequence joins TRBV4-1 and TRBJ2-2; a possible D gene is TRBD2 (7 bases). The CDR3 is 16 residues long. Trimming cost V 1 base and J 5 bases, with 14 bases left between them. Germline-derived CDR1 and CDR2 are MGHRA and YSYEKL. This CDR3 reads CASSQGGGERTGELFF. For the CDR3, the DNA is TGCGCCAGCAGCCAAGGGGGGGGCGAAAGAACCGGGGAGCTGTTTTTT.

This clonotype was seen a handful of times. A far larger clone is one base from this, pointing to a likely read error. The CDR3 spells CAGSLSGTNTGELFF. The DNA for the CDR3 is TGTGCCGGCAGCCTCTCCGGGACAAACACCGGGGAGCTGTTTTTT. V usage is TRBV7-2 and J usage is TRBJ2-2, with D tentatively TRBD1 (6 bases). This CDR3 spans 15 amino acids. CDR1 and CDR2 from the germline V gene are SGHTA and FQGNSA.

In this sample, this clonotype turned up many times. The chain links TRBV20-1 to TRBJ1-3; tentatively, D is TRBD1 (6 bases). This CDR3 region has 13 residues. V was clipped by 5 bases and J by 2 bases, with 10 bases between them. Germline CDR1 reads DFQATT; CDR2 reads SNEGSKA (reference sequence). CDR3 sequence: CSALQGAGNTIYF. The CDR3, as DNA: TGCAGTGCTTTACAGGGAGCTGGAAACACCATATATTTT.

The table lists this clonotype with many counts. This chain joins TRBV12-3 or TRBV12-4 and TRBJ1-4; 7 bases agree with TRBD1. V dropped 5 bases and J dropped 5; count of bases not matched to a gene: 8. This CDR3 is built from 15 residues. CDR3 DNA sequence: TGTGCCAGCAGTGGACTGACAGGGTTGAATGAAAAACTGTTTTTT. Translated, it gives CASSGLTGLNEKLFF.

Regarding this clonotype: This may arise from a read error, as a much more abundant clone is one base away. Written as DNA, the CDR3 is TGTGCCTGGACCTCTGAGGGGGCTCAGTTCTTC. It specifies CAWTSEGAQFF. The chain carries TRBV30 and TRBJ2-1; 7 nucleotides align to TRBD1. CDR1 GTSNPN and CDR2 SVGIG come from the germline V gene (reference sequence). This CDR3 region has 11 residues. The ends lost 4 bases at V and 13 bases at J; junction bases unmatched: 7.

This clonotype occurred many times. The V call is TRBV11-2, the J call TRBJ2-1, with 10 bases identical to TRBD2. CDR3 length: 15 amino acids. Germline V gene data show CDR1 as SGHAT and CDR2 as FQNNGV. The ends lost 1 base at V and 4 bases at J; junction bases unmatched: 1. The CDR3 DNA reads as TGTGCCAGCAGCTTAGTACTAGCGGGGTACAATGAGCAGTTCTTC. Its protein product is CASSLVLAGYNEQFF.

Turning to this clonotype: Just one base apart from a much larger clone, this may be a read error. V and J are TRBV19 and TRBJ1-1; D not certain. The V gene lost 4 bases and the J gene lost 9 bases, with 18 bases spanning the gap. The germline CDR1 and CDR2 sequences are LNHDA and SQIVND (reference sequence). This CDR3 contains 14 residues. The CDR3, as DNA: TGTGCCAGTAGTAATCGGAGACGGGAGGCTCAAGCTTTCTTT. Protein: CASSNRRREAQAFF.

This clonotype has a count of ten or more. CDR3 bases: TGCAGCGTTGTCGGGCAGGGGAATGAAAAACTGTTTTTT. It encodes CSVVGQGNEKLFF. This chain connects TRBV29-1 to TRBJ1-4, with D tentatively TRBD1 (6 bases). From germline, CDR1 is SQVTM and CDR2 ANQGSEA. The length of the CDR3 is 13 residues. V was trimmed by 4 bases and J by 5 bases, leaving 11 bases between them.

A word on this clonotype: With a much larger clone just one base away, this may be a read error. DNA for the CDR3: TGTGCCAGCAGCGTTCGGTGGGGAGGAGAAGAGACCCACTACTTC. It encodes CASSVRWGGEETHYF. The chain is built from TRBV9 and TRBJ2-5; D perhaps matches TRBD2 (6 bases). The CDR3 covers 15 residues. Per germline, CDR1 SGDLS and CDR2 YYNGEE.

The sample holds one count of this clonotype. The gene calls are TRBV7-9 and TRBJ2-1, with a possible D match to TRBD2 (6 bases). Germline CDR1 and CDR2: SEHNR and FQNEAQ (reference sequence). V gave up 4 bases and J gave up 10 bases, with 20 bases separating them. The CDR3 totals 15 residues. The CDR3 loop reads CASSSIAGLPLEQFF. The CDR3 region has the DNA TGTGCCAGCAGCTCGATTGCGGGACTCCCATTAGAGCAGTTCTTC.

There are a few counts of this clonotype. The rearrangement joins TRBV3-1 to TRBJ1-5, with D hard to call. V gave up 3 bases and J gave up 5 bases, with 8 bases separating them. The CDR3 loop spans 13 amino acids. Germline CDR1 is LGHDT and CDR2 is YNNKEL (reference sequence). CDR3 sequence (DNA): TGTGCCAGCAGCCAGGGGTGGGATCAGCCCCAGCATTTT. Translating gives CASSQGWDQPQHF. The entire variable domain, with the rest obtained from reference TRBV3-1 and TRBJ1-5, is as follows: DTAVSQTPKYLVTQMGNDKSIKCEQNLGHDTMYWYKQDSKKFLKIMFSYNNKELIINETVPNRFSPKSPDKAHLNLHINSLELGDSAVYFCASSQGWDQPQHFGDGTRLSIL.

Many counts were recorded for this clonotype. This chain connects TRBV2 to TRBJ1-4; D is ambiguous. V lost 5 bases and J 3 bases, leaving 7 bases between the germline ends. The germline gives CDR1 SNHLY, CDR2 FYNNEI. The CDR3 length is 13 residues. The DNA of the CDR3 is TGTGCCAGCAGTTTACTCCCTAATGAAAAACTGTTTTTT. This gives the protein CASSLLPNEKLFF.

Notes on this clonotype: The CDR3 ends on some other residue instead of the conserved phenylalanine or tryptophan, so this is likely a read error. The chain is built from TRBV2 and TRBJ2-1; D is possibly TRBD2 (7 bases). V lost 5 bases and J lost 8, with 13 bases in between. The germline V gene has CDR1 SNHLY and CDR2 FYNNEI. The length of the CDR3 is 13 residues. The CDR3 here is CASSLGGGDEQFL. The CDR3 DNA is TGTGCCAGCAGTTTAGGGGGGGGGGATGAGCAGTTCCTC.

At least ten counts were recorded for this clonotype. V and J are TRBV11-2 and TRBJ1-1; no clear D. The CDR3 is 13 residues long. CDR1 SGHAT and CDR2 FQNNGV come from the germline V gene. Trimming cost V 2 bases and J 2 bases, with 6 bases left between them. The CDR3 region has the DNA TGTGCCAGCAGCTTATTAACCAACACTGAAGCTTTCTTT. Protein: CASSLLTNTEAFF.

The chain joins TRBV11-1 to TRBJ1-1; D is ambiguous. Trimming stripped 1 base from V and 0 bases from J, with 12 bases between. The V gene's germline CDR1 is SGHAT and CDR2 FQDESV (reference sequence). This CDR3 has 16 residues. CDR3: CASSLEAALMNTEAFF. CDR3 DNA: TGTGCCAGCAGCTTAGAGGCAGCGCTCATGAACACTGAAGCTTTCTTT.

This clonotype has just a few counts. J is TRBJ1-1 and V is TRBV5-7, with 8 bases aligning to TRBD1. TRBV5-7 is filed as an ORF, its function uncertain. Germline trimming cut 3 bases from V and 5 bases from J; bases unmatched to any gene: 9. The CDR3 runs to 15 residues. In nucleotides, the CDR3 is TGTGCCAGCAGCTCCGTCAGGGGGCTAGGAACTGAAGCTTTCTTT. It is translated as CASSSVRGLGTEAFF.